The clone carrying this TCR beta chain appeared a few times. The data belong to a study of blood T cells in healthy people across ages. A J-beta primer mix and a sample-barcoded 5' primer were used in a second PCR of roughly 7 to 12 cycles. TCRdb re-called the 5' RACE reads through MiXCR, storing one row per CDR3 protein. The sample has approximately 360,000 distinct CDR3 sequences; roughly half are singletons. CDR3 length: 14 residues. Per the germline V gene, CDR1 is MNHEY and CDR2 is SMNVEV (reference sequence). Germline trimming cut 6 bases from V and 10 bases from J; bases unmatched to any gene: 7.

The receptor was derived from a man aged 55 to 70 in good health. The J gene is TRBJ1-6, the V gene TRBV27; 9 bases match TRBD1. The specimen sequenced was blood. CDR3 in DNA: TGTGCCAGCAGCCGGAGGACAGGGGCCTCACCCCTCCACTTT. Amino acid sequence: CASSRRTGASPLHF.